The clone carrying this TCR beta chain was recorded at least ten times. Antigen: not known. The study collected blood at first hyperthyroidism diagnosis, before any ophthalmopathy symptoms arose. The TCR beta CDR3 regions underwent amplification using RNA transcripts as the source. With the HTBI primer set, the TCR CDR3 went through a first round of RT-PCR. MiXCR, run by TCRdb on the multiplex PCR reads, gives a single entry per CDR3 protein. The table has roughly 180,000 distinct CDR3 sequences, over 8% seen once. These data belong to a study of T cells in Graves' hyperthyroidism and ophthalmopathy. Turning to the study itself: Before any treatment, at initial diagnosis, peripheral blood was collected.

Regarding the study as a whole: Blood shared most expanded thyroid clonotypes above 0.001. Ophthalmopathy got predicted by the model a median roughly 6.4 months before its onset.

This CDR3 is built from 15 residues. Trimming stripped 6 bases from V and 7 bases from J, with 18 bases between. The germline V gene has CDR1 MDHEN and CDR2 SYDVKM. This chain links TRBV28 with TRBJ2-2, with D possibly matching TRBD1 (5 bases). This sequence originates from a woman in her late teens or twenties with Graves' hyperthyroidism that later progressed to Graves' ophthalmopathy. Sequenced input: blood. CDR3 nucleotide sequence: TGTGCCAGCAGCCCCACCGGCAGGGCCCACGGGGAGCTGTTTTTT. Translating gives CASSPTGRAHGELFF.